The clone carrying this TCR beta chain was counted only a few times. This sample was included in a study of blood T cell repertoires in COVID-19. Study at large: COVID-19 samples from acute and convalescent phases originated in the United States, Italy and Spain. The cDNA or gDNA used as material had been derived from T cells, B-cell-depleted T cells, or PBMCs.

V was shortened by 0 bases and J by 1 base, with 8 bases between the two germline ends. This CDR3 comprises 14 residues. CDR1 and CDR2 from the germline V gene are SGHKS and YYEKEE (reference sequence). Original methodology: Reference gene primer amplification yielded estimated nucleated cell counts. Profiled with immunoSEQ multiplex PCR; TCRdb holds only in-frame clones, not every one. The V and J calls and clone size come from that table; D and trimming were worked out from the DNA. This sample carries 90,000 to 120,000 clones, 65% to 80% of them seen once, and the ten largest clones take 1.5% to 2%.

The sequencing input was peripheral blood. The chain is built from TRBV5-5 and TRBJ2-7; D might be TRBD2 (6 bases). The sequence was collected from a woman between 35 and 50 years old with acute or convalescent COVID-19. The CDR3 reads CASSLEGTSYEQYF. DNA for the CDR3: TGTGCCAGCAGCTTGGAGGGGACTTCCTACGAGCAGTACTTC. The full variable domain, in which reference TRBV5-5 and TRBJ2-7 provide the parts outside the CDR3, is DAGVTQSPTHLIKTRGQQVTLRCSPISGHKSVSWYQQVLGQGPQFIFQYYEKEERGRGNFPDRFSARQFPNYSSELNVNALLLGDSALYLCASSLEGTSYEQYFGPGTRLTVT.